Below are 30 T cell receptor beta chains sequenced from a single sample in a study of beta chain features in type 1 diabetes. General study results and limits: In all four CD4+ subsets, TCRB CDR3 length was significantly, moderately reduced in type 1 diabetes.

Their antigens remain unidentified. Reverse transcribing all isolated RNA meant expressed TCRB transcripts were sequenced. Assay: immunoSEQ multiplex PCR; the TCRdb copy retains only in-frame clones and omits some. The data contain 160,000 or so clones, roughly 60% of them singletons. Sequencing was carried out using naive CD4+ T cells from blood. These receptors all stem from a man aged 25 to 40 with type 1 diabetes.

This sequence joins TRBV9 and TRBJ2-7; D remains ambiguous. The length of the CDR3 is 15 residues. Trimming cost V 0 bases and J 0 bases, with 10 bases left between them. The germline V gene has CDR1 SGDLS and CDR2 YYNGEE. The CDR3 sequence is CASSVGPEFSYEQYF. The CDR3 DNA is TGTGCCAGCAGCGTAGGTCCTGAGTTCTCCTACGAGCAGTACTTC.

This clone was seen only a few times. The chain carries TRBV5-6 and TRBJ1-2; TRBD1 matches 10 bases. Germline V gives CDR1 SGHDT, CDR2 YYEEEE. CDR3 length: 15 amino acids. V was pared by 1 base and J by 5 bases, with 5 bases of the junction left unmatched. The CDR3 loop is CASSLPGTGEYGYTF. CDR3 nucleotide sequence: TGTGCCAGCAGCTTGCCTGGGACAGGGGAGTATGGCTACACCTTC.

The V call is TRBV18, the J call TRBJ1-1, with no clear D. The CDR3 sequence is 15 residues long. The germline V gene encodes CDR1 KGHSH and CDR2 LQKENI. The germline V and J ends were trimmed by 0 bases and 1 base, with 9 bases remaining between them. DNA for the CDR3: TGTGCCAGCTCACCACCCTCGGCCCGGAACACTGAAGCTTTCTTT. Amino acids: CASSPPSARNTEAFF.

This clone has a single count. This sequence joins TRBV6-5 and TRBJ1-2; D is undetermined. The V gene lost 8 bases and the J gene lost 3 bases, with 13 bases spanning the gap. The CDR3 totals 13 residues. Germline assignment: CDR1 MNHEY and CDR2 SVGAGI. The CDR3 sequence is CASGITVDYGYTF. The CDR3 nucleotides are TGTGCCAGCGGAATTACAGTGGACTATGGCTACACCTTC.

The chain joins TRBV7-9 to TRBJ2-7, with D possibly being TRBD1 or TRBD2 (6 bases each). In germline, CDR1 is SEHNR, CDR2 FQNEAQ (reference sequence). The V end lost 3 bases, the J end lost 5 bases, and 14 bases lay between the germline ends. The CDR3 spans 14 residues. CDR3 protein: CASSLIQGGDEQYF. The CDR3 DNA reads TGTGCCAGCAGCTTGATACAGGGCGGGGACGAGCAGTACTTC.

The CDR3 bases are TGTGCCAGCAGTGCACAGGGCTACGAGCAGTACTTC. It translates to CASSAQGYEQYF. V gene TRBV25-1 combines with J gene TRBJ2-7, with D tentatively TRBD1 (6 bases). Looked up from germline, CDR1 is MGHDK and CDR2 is SYGVNS. Trimming took 4 bases from V and 3 from J, leaving 7 bases between them. The CDR3 runs to 12 residues.

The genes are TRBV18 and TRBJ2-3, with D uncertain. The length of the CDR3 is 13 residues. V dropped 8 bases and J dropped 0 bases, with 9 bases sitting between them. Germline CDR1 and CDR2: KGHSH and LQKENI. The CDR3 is CASAQGSTDTQYF. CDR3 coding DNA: TGTGCCAGCGCTCAAGGTAGCACAGATACGCAGTATTTT. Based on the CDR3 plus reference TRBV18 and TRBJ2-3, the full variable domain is NAGVMQNPRHLVRRRGQEARLRCSPMKGHSHVYWYRQLPEEGLKFMVYLQKENIIDESGMPKERFSAEFPKEGPSILRIQQVVRGDSAAYFCASAQGSTDTQYFGPGTRLTVL.

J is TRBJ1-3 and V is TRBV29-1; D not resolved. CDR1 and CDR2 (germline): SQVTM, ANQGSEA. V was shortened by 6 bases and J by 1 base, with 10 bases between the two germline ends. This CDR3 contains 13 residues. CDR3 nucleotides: TGCAGCGTGACCGAAGGATCTGGAAACACCATATATTTT. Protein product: CSVTEGSGNTIYF.

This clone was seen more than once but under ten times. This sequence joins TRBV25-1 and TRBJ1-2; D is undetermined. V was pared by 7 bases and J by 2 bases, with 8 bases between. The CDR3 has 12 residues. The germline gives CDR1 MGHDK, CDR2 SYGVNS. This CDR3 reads CASTENNYGYTF. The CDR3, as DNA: TGTGCCAGCACCGAGAACAACTATGGCTACACCTTC.

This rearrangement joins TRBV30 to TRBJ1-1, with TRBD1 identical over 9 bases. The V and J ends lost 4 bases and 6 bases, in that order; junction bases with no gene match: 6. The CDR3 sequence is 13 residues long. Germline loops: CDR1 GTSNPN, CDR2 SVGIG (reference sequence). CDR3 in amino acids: CAWTTDRGAEAFF. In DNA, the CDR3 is TGTGCCTGGACGACGGACAGGGGTGCTGAAGCTTTCTTT.

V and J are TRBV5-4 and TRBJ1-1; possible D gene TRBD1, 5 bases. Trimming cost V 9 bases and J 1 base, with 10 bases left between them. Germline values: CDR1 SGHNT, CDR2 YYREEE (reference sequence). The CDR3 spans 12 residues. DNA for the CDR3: TGTGCCATCCATACAGGGAACACTGAAGCTTTCTTT. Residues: CAIHTGNTEAFF. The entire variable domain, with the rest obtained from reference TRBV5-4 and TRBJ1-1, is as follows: ETGVTQSPTHLIKTRGQQVTLRCSSQSGHNTVSWYQQALGQGPQFIFQYYREEENGRGNFPPRFSGLQFPNYSSELNVNALELDDSALYLCAIHTGNTEAFFGQGTRLTVV.

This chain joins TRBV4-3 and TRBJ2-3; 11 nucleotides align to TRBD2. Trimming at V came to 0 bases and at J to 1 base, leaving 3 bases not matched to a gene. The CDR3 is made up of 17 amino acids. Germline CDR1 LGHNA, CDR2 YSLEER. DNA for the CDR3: TGCGCCAGCAGCCAAGATACACTAGCGGGGGGCACAGATACGCAGTATTTT. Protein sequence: CASSQDTLAGGTDTQYF.

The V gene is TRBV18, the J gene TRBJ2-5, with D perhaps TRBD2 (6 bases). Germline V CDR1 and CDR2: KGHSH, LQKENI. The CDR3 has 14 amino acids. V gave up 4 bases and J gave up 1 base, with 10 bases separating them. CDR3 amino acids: CASSRGDPQETQYF. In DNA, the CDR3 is TGTGCCAGCTCACGCGGGGATCCCCAAGAGACCCAGTACTTC. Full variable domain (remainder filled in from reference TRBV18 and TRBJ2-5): NAGVMQNPRHLVRRRGQEARLRCSPMKGHSHVYWYRQLPEEGLKFMVYLQKENIIDESGMPKERFSAEFPKEGPSILRIQQVVRGDSAAYFCASSRGDPQETQYFGPGTRLLVL.

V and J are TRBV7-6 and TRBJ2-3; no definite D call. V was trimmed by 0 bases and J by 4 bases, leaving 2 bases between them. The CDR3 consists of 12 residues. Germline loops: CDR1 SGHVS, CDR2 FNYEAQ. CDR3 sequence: CASSLASDTQYF. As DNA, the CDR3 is TGTGCCAGCAGCTTAGCGTCAGATACGCAGTATTTT.

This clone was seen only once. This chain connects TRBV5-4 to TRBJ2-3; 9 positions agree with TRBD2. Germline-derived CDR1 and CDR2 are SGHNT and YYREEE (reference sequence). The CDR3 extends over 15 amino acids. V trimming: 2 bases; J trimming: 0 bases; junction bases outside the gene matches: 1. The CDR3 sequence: CASSFSGGSTDTQYF. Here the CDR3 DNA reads TGTGCCAGCAGCTTTAGCGGGGGTAGCACAGATACGCAGTATTTT.

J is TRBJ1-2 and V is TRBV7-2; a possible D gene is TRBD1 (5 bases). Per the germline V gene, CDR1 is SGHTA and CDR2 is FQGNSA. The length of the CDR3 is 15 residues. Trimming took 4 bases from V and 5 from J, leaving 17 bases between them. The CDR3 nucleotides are TGTGCCAGCAGCTACCACCAGGGAATTGGATATGGCTACACCTTC. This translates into CASSYHQGIGYGYTF.

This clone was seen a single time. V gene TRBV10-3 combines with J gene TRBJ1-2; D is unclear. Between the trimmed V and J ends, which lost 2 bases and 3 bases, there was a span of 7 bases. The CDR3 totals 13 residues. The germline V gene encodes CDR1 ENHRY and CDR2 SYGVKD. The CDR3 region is CAISEEEDYGYTF. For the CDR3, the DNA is TGTGCCATCAGTGAGGAGGAAGACTATGGCTACACCTTC.

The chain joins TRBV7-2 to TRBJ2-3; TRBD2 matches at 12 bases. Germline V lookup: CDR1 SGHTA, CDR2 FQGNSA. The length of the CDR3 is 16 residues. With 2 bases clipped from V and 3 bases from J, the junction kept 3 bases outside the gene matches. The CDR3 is CASSLRLAGVTDTQYF. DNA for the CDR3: TGTGCCAGCAGCTTACGACTAGCGGGGGTGACAGATACGCAGTATTTT.

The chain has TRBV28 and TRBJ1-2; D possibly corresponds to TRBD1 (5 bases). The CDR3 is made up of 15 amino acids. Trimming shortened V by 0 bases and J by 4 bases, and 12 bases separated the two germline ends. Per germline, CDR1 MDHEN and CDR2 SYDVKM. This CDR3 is CASSLWNAGAYGYTF. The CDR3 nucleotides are TGTGCCAGCAGTTTATGGAACGCCGGGGCCTATGGCTACACCTTC.

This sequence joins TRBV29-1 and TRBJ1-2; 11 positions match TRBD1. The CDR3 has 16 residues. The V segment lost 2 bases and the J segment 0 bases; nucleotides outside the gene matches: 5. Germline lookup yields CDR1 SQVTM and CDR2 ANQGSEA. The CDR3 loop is CSVETSDRGPNYGYTF. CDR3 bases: TGCAGCGTTGAAACCTCGGACAGGGGGCCTAACTATGGCTACACCTTC.

CDR3: CAISEVGDTQYF. CDR3 nucleotide sequence: TGTGCCATCAGTGAGGTGGGAGATACGCAGTATTTT. This chain uses TRBV10-3 with TRBJ2-3; D remains ambiguous. CDR1 and CDR2 (germline): ENHRY, SYGVKD. The CDR3 is made up of 12 amino acids. Trimming removed 2 bases at V and 5 bases at J, with 5 bases between.

Written as DNA, the CDR3 is TGTGCCAGCAGCCTCCTAGCGGGGGTACAAGAGACCCAGTACTTC. Translating it yields CASSLLAGVQETQYF. The V gene is TRBV13, the J gene TRBJ2-5; 10 nucleotides align to TRBD2. CDR3 length equals 15 residues. V was clipped by 5 bases and J by 2 bases; unmatched bases: 5. Germline lookup yields CDR1 PRHDT and CDR2 FYEKMQ (reference sequence).

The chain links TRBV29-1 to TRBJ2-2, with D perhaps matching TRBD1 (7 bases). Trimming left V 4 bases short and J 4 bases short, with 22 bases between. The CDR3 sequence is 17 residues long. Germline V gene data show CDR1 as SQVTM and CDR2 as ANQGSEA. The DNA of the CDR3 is TGCAGCGTTGGGGGGCTACAGGGGACCGGGAGCACCGGGGAGCTGTTTTTT. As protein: CSVGGLQGTGSTGELFF.

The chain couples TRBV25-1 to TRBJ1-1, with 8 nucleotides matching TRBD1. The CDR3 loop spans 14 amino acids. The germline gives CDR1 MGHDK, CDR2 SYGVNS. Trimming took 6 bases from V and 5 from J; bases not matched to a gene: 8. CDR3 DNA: TGTGCCAGCAGCCGACAGGGGAGGGGGACTGAAGCTTTCTTT. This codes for CASSRQGRGTEAFF.

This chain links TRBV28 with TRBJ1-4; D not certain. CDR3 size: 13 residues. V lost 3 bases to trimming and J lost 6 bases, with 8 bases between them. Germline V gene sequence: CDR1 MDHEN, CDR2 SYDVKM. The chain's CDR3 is CASSFGQDEKLFF. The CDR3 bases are TGTGCCAGCAGTTTTGGCCAGGATGAAAAACTGTTTTTT.

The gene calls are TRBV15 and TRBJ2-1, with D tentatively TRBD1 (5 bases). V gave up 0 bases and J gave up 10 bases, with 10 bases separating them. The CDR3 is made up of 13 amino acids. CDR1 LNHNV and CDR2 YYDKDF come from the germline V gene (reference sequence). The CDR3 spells CATSRDLGHEQFF. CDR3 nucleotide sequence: TGTGCCACCAGCAGAGATCTGGGGCACGAGCAGTTCTTC.

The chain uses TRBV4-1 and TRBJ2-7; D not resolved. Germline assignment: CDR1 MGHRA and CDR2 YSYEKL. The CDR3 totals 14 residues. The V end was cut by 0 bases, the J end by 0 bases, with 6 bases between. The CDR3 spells CASSQEQPSYEQYF. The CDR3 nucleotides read TGCGCCAGCAGCCAAGAACAGCCCTCCTACGAGCAGTACTTC.

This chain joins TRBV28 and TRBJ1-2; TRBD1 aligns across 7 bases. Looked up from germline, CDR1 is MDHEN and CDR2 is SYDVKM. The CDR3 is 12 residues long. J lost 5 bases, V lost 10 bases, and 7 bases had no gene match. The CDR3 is CATVTGLYGYTF. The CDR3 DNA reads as TGTGCCACCGTGACAGGGTTGTATGGCTACACCTTC.

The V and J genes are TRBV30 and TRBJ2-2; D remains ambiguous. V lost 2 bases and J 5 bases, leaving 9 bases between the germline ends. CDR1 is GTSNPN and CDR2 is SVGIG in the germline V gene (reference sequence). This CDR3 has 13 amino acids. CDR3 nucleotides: TGTGCCTGGAGTAACCGACTTACCGGGGAGCTGTTTTTT. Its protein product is CAWSNRLTGELFF. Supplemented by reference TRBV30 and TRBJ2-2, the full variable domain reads SQTIHQWPATLVQPVGSPLSLECTVEGTSNPNLYWYRQAAGRGLQLLFYSVGIGQISSEVPQNLSASRPQDRQFILSSKKLLLSDSGFYLCAWSNRLTGELFFGEGSRLTVL.

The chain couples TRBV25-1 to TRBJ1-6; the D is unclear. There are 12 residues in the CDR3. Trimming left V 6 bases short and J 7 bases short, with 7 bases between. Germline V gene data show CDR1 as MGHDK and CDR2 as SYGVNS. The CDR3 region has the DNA TGTGCCAGCAGGTCGGGCAATTCACCCCTCCACTTT. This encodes CASRSGNSPLHF.